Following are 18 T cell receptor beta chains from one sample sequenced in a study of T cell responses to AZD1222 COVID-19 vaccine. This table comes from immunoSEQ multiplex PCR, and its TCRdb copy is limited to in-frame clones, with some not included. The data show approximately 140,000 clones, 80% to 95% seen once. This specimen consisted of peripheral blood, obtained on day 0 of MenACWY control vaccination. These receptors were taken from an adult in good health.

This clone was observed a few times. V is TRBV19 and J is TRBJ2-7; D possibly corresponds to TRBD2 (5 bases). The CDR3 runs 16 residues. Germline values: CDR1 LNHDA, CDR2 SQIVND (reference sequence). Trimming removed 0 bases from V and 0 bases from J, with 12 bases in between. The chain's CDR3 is CASSIENSGSSYEQYF. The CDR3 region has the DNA TGTGCCAGTAGTATAGAAAATTCTGGGAGCTCCTACGAGCAGTACTTC.

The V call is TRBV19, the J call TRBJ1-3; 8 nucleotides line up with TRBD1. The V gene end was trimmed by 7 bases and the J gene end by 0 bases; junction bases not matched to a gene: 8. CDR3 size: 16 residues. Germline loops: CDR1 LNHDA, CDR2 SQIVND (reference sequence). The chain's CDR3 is CASIGGQETSGNTIYF. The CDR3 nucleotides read TGTGCCAGTATAGGGGGACAGGAGACCTCTGGAAACACCATATATTTT.

The CDR3 bases are TGTGCCAGCAGGGAGTACCAGGGGAGCTCCTACGAGCAGTACTTC. Translation gives CASREYQGSSYEQYF. The chain employs TRBV6-5 and TRBJ2-7, with D possibly matching TRBD1 (6 bases). The CDR3 covers 15 residues. The germline gives CDR1 MNHEY, CDR2 SVGAGI. V was trimmed by 6 bases and J by 0 bases, leaving 15 bases between them.

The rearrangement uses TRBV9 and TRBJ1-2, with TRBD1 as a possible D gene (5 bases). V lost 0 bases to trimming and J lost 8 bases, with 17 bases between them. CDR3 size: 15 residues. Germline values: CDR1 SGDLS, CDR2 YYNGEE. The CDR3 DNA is TGTGCCAGCAGCGTAGAAGGGAGCAGGGTAGGCGGCTACACCTTC. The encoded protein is CASSVEGSRVGGYTF.

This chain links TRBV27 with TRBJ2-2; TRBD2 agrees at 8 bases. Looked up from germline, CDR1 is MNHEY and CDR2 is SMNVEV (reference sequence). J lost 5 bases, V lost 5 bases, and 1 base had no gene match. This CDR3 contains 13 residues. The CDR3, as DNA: TGTGCCAGCAGTGCTAGCGGGACCGGGGAGCTGTTTTTT. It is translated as CASSASGTGELFF.

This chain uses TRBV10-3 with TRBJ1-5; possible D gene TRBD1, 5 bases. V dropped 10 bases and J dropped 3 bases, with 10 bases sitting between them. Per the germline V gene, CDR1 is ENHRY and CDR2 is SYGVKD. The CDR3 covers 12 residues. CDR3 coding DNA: TGTGCCAGCGGACATCACAATCAGCCCCAGCATTTT. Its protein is CASGHHNQPQHF.

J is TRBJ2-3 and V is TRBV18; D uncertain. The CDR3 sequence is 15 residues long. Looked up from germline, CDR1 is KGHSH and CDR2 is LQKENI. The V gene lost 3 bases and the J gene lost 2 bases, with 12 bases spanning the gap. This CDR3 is CASSPLPVNTDTQYF. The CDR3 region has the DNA TGTGCCAGCTCACCCCTCCCGGTAAACACAGATACGCAGTATTTT.

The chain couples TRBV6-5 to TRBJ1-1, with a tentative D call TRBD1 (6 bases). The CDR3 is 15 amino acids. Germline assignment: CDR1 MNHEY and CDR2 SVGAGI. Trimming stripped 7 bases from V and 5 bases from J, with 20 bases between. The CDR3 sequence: CASTSGGGGRTEAFF. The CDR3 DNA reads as TGTGCCAGCACCTCGGGGGGGGGCGGTAGGACTGAAGCTTTCTTT.

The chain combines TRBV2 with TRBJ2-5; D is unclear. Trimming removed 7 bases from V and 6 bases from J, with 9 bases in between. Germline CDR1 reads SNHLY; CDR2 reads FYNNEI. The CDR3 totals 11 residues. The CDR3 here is CASKEQKTQYF. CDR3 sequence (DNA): TGTGCCAGCAAGGAACAAAAGACCCAGTACTTC. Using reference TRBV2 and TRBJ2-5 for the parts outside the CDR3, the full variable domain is EPEVTQTPSHQVTQMGQEVILRCVPISNHLYFYWYRQILGQKVEFLVSFYNNEISEKSEIFDDQFSVERPDGSNFTLKIRSTKLEDSAMYFCASKEQKTQYFGPGTRLLVL.

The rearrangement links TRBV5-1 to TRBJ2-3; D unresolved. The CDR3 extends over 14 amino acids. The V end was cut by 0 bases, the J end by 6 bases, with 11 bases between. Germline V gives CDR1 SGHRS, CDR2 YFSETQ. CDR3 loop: CASSLATVRDTQYF. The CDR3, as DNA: TGCGCCAGCAGCTTGGCCACGGTCCGGGATACGCAGTATTTT.

The CDR3 protein is CASSEGQFSGNTIYF. The CDR3 DNA sequence: TGTGCCAGCAGCGAGGGACAGTTCTCTGGAAACACCATATATTTT. V usage is TRBV2 and J usage is TRBJ1-3; 7 nucleotides match TRBD1. This CDR3 has 15 amino acids. The V segment lost 6 bases and the J segment 0 bases; nucleotides outside the gene matches: 5. Per the germline V gene, CDR1 is SNHLY and CDR2 is FYNNEI.

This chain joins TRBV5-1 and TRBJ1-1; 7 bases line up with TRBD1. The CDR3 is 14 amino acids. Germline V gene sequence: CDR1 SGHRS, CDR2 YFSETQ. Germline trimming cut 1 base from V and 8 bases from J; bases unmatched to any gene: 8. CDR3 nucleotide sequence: TGCGCCAGCAGCTTGAACAGGGGAACGTTCGAAGCTTTCTTT. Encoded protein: CASSLNRGTFEAFF.

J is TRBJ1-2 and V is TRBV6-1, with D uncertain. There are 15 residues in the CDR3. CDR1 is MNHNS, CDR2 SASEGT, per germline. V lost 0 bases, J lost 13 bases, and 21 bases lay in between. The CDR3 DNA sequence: TGTGCCAGCAGTGAAGCAGATTATGGACTGGGTGGTAGCACCTTC. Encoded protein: CASSEADYGLGGSTF.

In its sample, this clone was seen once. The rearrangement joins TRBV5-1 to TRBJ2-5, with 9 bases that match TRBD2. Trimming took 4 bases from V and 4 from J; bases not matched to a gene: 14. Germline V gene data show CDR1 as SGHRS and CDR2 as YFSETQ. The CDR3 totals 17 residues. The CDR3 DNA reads TGCGCCAGCAGCGGAAGGACTAGCGCCTGGAGGCGAGAGACCCAGTACTTC. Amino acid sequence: CASSGRTSAWRRETQYF.

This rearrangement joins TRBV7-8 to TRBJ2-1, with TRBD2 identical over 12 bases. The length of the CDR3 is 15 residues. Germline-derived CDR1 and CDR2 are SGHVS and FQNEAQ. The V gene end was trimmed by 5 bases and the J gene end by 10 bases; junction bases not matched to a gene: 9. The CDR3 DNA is TGTGCCAGCAGCCCCTCTAGCGGGAGGGTTGGGGAGCAGTTCTTC. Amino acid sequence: CASSPSSGRVGEQFF.

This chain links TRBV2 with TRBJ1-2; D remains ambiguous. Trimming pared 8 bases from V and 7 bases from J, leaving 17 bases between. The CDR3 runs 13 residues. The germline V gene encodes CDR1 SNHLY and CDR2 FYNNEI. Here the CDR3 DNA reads TGTGCCAGCGCAACCGGGCCTCGAGGTGGCTACACCTTC. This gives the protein CASATGPRGGYTF. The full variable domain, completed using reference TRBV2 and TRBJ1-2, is EPEVTQTPSHQVTQMGQEVILRCVPISNHLYFYWYRQILGQKVEFLVSFYNNEISEKSEIFDDQFSVERPDGSNFTLKIRSTKLEDSAMYFCASATGPRGGYTFGSGTRLTVV.

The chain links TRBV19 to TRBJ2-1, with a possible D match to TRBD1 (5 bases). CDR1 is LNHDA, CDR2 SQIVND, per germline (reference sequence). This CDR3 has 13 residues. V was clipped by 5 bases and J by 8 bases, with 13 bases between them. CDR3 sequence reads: CASSRFSRDEQFF. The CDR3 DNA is TGTGCCAGTAGTCGATTCAGCAGGGATGAGCAGTTCTTC.

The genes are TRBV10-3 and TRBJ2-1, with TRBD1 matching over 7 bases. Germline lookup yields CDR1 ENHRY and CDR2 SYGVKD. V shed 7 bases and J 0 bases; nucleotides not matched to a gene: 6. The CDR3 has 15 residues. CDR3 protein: CAITEDRSSYNEQFF. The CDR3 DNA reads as TGTGCCATCACCGAGGACAGGAGCTCCTACAATGAGCAGTTCTTC.